This is a list of T cell receptor beta chains from one sample in a study of blood T cell repertoires in COVID-19. Method: immunoSEQ multiplex PCR; TCRdb's copy keeps in-frame clones and lacks some. The sample records approximately 74,000 clones, 80% to 85% being singletons. The material sequenced was peripheral blood. Receptor source: a man older than 75 with active or convalescent COVID-19. The CDR3 runs from the conserved cysteine through the conserved F or W. D genes are given only for firm matches. The size of a clone is reported for some rows only, either as once, few or many, or as a class for expanded clones.

>TRBJ2-3|-|TRBV5-4|TRBD2
CASSLSGGQADTQYF
TGTGCCAGCAGCTTGAGCGGGGGGCAGGCTGATACGCAGTATTTT
>TRBJ2-5|-|TRBV5-1|-
CASSLISDQETQYF
TGCGCCAGCAGCTTGATTTCAGATCAAGAGACCCAGTACTTC
>TRBJ1-6|few|TRBV25-1|-
CASSGPRDLRGNSPLHF
TGTGCCAGCAGTGGTCCCCGAGACCTACGGGGGAATTCACCCCTCCACTTT
>TRBJ1-3|-|TRBV18|TRBD1
CASSPADRVNTIYF
TGTGCCAGCTCACCAGCGGACAGGGTAAACACCATATATTTT
>TRBJ1-4|-|TRBV7-9|-
CASRPNQGSLNEKLFF
TGTGCCAGCAGACCAAACCAGGGGAGTCTTAATGAAAAACTGTTTTTT
>TRBJ1-2|-|TRBV3-1/TRBV3-2|TRBD1
CASSQGTGELHYGYTF
TGTGCCAGCAGCCAAGGAACAGGGGAACTCCACTATGGCTACACCTTC
>TRBJ2-5|-|TRBV20-1|-
CSASGGPETQYF
TGCAGTGCCAGTGGAGGGCCGGAGACCCAGTACTTC
>TRBJ2-3|-|TRBV5-4|-
CASSPGPDTQYF
TGTGCCAGCAGCCCAGGGCCAGATACGCAGTATTTT
>TRBJ2-5|-|TRBV2|TRBD2
CASSAGTSSRLETQYF
TGTGCCAGCAGCGCTGGGACTAGCTCTCGATTGGAGACCCAGTACTTC
>TRBJ2-7|once|TRBV12-3/TRBV12-4|-
CASSLRLHEQYF
TGTGCCAGCAGTCTGCGGCTCCACGAGCAGTACTTC
>TRBJ1-6|once|TRBV7-2|-
CASSLDGGRNSPLHF
TGTGCCAGCAGCTTAGATGGAGGGAGAAATTCACCCCTCCACTTT
>TRBJ2-7|-|TRBV11-3|-
CASSLDSPNEQYF
TGTGCCAGCAGCTTAGATAGTCCTAACGAGCAGTACTTC
>TRBJ1-2|-|TRBV20-1|-
CSASAGDKTDGYTF
TGCAGTGCTAGTGCCGGGGACAAGACTGATGGCTACACCTTC
>TRBJ2-3|-|TRBV6-5|TRBD2
CASSPTRGLVGTQYF
TGTGCCAGCAGCCCGACCCGTGGACTAGTGGGTACGCAGTATTTT
>TRBJ1-6|few|TRBV4-3|-
CASSQDIWFRSPLHF
TGCGCCAGCAGCCAAGATATTTGGTTTCGGTCACCCCTCCACTTT
>TRBJ1-5|-|TRBV6-6|TRBD1
CASSYGTAYSNQPQHF
TGTGCCAGCAGTTACGGGACAGCTTATAGCAATCAGCCCCAGCATTTT
>TRBJ1-2|-|TRBV7-9|TRBD1
CASSRTGTNYGYTF
TGTGCCAGCAGCCGGACAGGGACTAACTATGGCTACACCTTC
>TRBJ2-3|-|TRBV7-2|-
CASSQSRGDTQYF
TGTGCCAGCAGCCAGTCAAGGGGCGATACGCAGTATTTT
>TRBJ2-1|-|TRBV7-7|TRBD2
CASSATSGEYNEQFF
TGTGCCAGCAGCGCGACTAGCGGAGAGTACAATGAGCAGTTCTTC
>TRBJ2-7|-|TRBV11-2|TRBD1
CASSRTGRPYEQYF
TGTGCCAGCAGCCGGACAGGGAGACCCTACGAGCAGTACTTC
>TRBJ1-4|-|TRBV4-1|-
CASSPLEVRATNEKLFF
TGCGCCAGCAGCCCCTTGGAGGTTAGGGCAACTAATGAAAAACTGTTTTTT
>TRBJ2-2|-|TRBV7-8|-
CASSWTEDNTGELFF
TGTGCCAGCAGCTGGACAGAAGATAACACCGGGGAGCTGTTTTTT
>TRBJ1-5|-|TRBV30|-
CAWSERGRQPQHF
TGTGCCTGGAGCGAGAGAGGCCGCCAGCCCCAGCATTTT
>TRBJ1-1|-|TRBV28|TRBD1
CASSLDRGRTEAFF
TGTGCCAGCAGTTTAGACAGGGGGCGGACTGAAGCTTTCTTT
>TRBJ2-7|-|TRBV19|-
CASSIVFGGEQYF
TGTGCCAGTAGTATAGTTTTCGGAGGCGAGCAGTACTTC
>TRBJ2-3|-|TRBV7-2|-
CASSFYIRVGAADTQYF
TGTGCCAGCAGCTTTTATATTCGTGTGGGGGCCGCAGATACGCAGTATTTT
>TRBJ1-2|-|TRBV6-5|-
CASSYGQGNYGYTF
TGTGCCAGCAGTTACGGGCAGGGGAACTATGGCTACACCTTC
>TRBJ1-1|once|TRBV7-9|-
CASSMSPWNTEAFF
TGTGCCAGCAGTATGAGTCCTTGGAACACTGAAGCTTTCTTT
>TRBJ1-5|-|TRBV15|-
CATSRDGAGPQPQHF
TGTGCCACCAGCAGAGATGGGGCAGGTCCTCAGCCCCAGCATTTT
>TRBJ2-5|-|TRBV6-1|TRBD1
CASSEPGQGRRETQYF
TGTGCCAGCAGTGAACCGGGACAGGGAAGGCGGGAGACCCAGTACTTC
>TRBJ1-2|-|TRBV21-1|-
CASSRDDSKGYTF
TGTGCCAGCTCTAGGGATGACAGTAAGGGCTACACCTTC
>TRBJ2-2|-|TRBV30|TRBD2
CAWTAGPSPGELFF
TGTGCCTGGACAGCGGGGCCTAGTCCCGGGGAGCTGTTTTTT
>TRBJ2-1|once|TRBV9|TRBD2
CASSVFGGSGSLNEQFF
TGTGCCAGCAGCGTATTCGGGGGTAGCGGGAGTCTCAATGAGCAGTTCTTC
>TRBJ1-6|once|TRBV3-1/TRBV3-2|-
CASSQGGGHYNSPLHF
TGTGCCAGCAGCCAAGGGGGCGGACACTATAATTCACCCCTCCACTTT
>TRBJ1-4|-|TRBV30|TRBD1
CAWKTQGFLEKLFF
TGTGCCTGGAAGACACAGGGGTTTCTGGAAAAACTGTTTTTT
>TRBJ2-7|-|TRBV30|TRBD1
CAWSTGDYEQYF
TGTGCCTGGAGTACAGGGGATTACGAGCAGTACTTC
>TRBJ2-1|-|TRBV7-8|-
CASSLQGGEQFF
TGTGCCAGCAGCCTTCAGGGGGGTGAGCAGTTCTTC
>TRBJ2-7|once|TRBV6-2/TRBV6-3|TRBD2
CASSYPGGRSYEQYF
TGTGCCAGCAGTTACCCGGGAGGCCGTTCCTACGAGCAGTACTTC
>TRBJ2-5|-|TRBV29-1|TRBD2
CSVDGGEKTQYF
TGCAGCGTTGACGGGGGGGAAAAGACCCAGTACTTC
>TRBJ2-1|-|TRBV2|-
CASSETGDNEQFF
TGTGCCAGCAGTGAAACCGGGGACAATGAGCAGTTCTTC
>TRBJ1-1|-|TRBV10-3|TRBD1
CAIRTGGDKPEAFF
TGTGCCATTAGGACAGGGGGGGATAAACCTGAAGCTTTCTTT
>TRBJ2-3|-|TRBV4-3|TRBD2
CASSLSGGTTDTQYF
TGCGCCAGCAGCCTTAGCGGGGGCACCACAGATACGCAGTATTTT
>TRBJ1-3|-|TRBV18|TRBD1
CASSGTGAISGNTIYF
TGTGCCAGCTCCGGAACAGGGGCCATCTCTGGAAACACCATATATTTT
>TRBJ1-4|-|TRBV29-1|-
CSVVAGRDEKLFF
TGCAGCGTTGTAGCAGGGCGAGATGAAAAACTGTTTTTT
>TRBJ2-7|-|TRBV18|TRBD2
CASSLGLALEQYF
TGTGCCAGCTCACTGGGACTAGCGTTGGAGCAGTACTTC
>TRBJ2-6|-|TRBV12-5|-
CASGSSQGTGANVLTF
TGTGCTAGTGGTTCCTCACAGGGAACGGGGGCCAACGTCCTGACTTTC
>TRBJ2-2|-|TRBV6-6|-
CASSYSLASPGELFF
TGTGCCAGCAGTTACTCGCTAGCGTCTCCCGGGGAGCTGTTTTTT
>TRBJ2-7|-|TRBV10-1|TRBD1
CASSETGTGFPYEQYF
TGCGCCAGCAGTGAGACCGGGACAGGATTTCCCTACGAGCAGTACTTC
>TRBJ2-7|once|TRBV11-2|TRBD1
CASSPPRWTGVYEQYF
TGTGCCAGCAGCCCCCCCCGCTGGACAGGGGTATACGAGCAGTACTTC
>TRBJ1-5|-|TRBV19|TRBD1
CASSIVRTGGRQPQHF
TGTGCCAGTAGTATAGTACGGACAGGGGGCAGACAGCCCCAGCATTTT
>TRBJ2-2|-|TRBV5-5|-
CASSLSVIGQGLNTGELFF
TGTGCCAGCAGCTTGAGTGTCATTGGGCAGGGCTTGAACACCGGGGAGCTGTTTTTT